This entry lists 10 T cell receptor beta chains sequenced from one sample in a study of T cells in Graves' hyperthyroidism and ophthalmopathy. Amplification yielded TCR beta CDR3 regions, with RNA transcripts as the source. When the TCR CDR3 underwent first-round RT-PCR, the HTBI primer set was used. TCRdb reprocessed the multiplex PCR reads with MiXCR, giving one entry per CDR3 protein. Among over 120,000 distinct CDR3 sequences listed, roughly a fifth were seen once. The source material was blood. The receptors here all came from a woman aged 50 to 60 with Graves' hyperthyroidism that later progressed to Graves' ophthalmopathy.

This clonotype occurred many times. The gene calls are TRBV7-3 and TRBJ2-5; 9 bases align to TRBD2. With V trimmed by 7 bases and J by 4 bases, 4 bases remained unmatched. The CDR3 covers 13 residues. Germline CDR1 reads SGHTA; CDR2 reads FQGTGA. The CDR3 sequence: CASKAGGSETQYF. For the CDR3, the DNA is TGTGCCAGCAAAGCGGGAGGCTCAGAGACCCAGTACTTC.

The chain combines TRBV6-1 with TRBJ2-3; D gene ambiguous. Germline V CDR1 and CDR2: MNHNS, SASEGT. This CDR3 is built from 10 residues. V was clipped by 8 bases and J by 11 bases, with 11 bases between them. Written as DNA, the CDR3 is TGTGCCAGCGGGTCATCCTTGCAGTATTTT. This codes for CASGSSLQYF.

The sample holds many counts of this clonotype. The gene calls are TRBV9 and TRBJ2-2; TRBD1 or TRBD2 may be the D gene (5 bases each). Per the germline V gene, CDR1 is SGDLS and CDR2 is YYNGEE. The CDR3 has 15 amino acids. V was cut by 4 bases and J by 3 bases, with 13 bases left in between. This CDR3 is CASSPARGDTGELFF. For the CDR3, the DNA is TGTGCCAGCAGCCCCGCCAGAGGGGACACCGGGGAGCTGTTTTTT.

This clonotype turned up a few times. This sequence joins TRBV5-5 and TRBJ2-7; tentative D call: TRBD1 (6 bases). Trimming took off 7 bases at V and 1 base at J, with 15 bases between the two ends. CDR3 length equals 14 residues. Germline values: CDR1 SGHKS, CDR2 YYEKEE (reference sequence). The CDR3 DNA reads TGTGCCAGCGGACGAAAGACAGGATCCTACGAGCAGTACTTC. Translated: CASGRKTGSYEQYF.

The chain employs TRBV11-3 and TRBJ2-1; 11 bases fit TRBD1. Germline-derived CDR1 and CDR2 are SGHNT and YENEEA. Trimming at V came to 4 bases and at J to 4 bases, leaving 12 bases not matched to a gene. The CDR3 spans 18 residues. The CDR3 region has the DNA TGTGCCAGCAGCTGGTGGGTCGCCGGGACAGGGGGGTACAATGAGCAGTTCTTC. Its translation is CASSWWVAGTGGYNEQFF.

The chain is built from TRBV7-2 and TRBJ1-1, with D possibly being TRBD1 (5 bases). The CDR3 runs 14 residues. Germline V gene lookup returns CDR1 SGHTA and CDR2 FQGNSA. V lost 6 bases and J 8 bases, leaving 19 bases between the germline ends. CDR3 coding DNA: TGTGCCAGCAGTTTGGTTTTGACAGCCCCAGAAGCTTTCTTT. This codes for CASSLVLTAPEAFF.

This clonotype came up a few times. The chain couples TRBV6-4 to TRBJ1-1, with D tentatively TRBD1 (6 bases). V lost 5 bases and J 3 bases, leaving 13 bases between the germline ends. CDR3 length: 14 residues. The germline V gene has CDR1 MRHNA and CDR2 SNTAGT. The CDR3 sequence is CASSPGAGDTEAFF. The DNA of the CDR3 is TGTGCCAGCAGTCCGGGGGCGGGGGACACTGAAGCTTTCTTT.

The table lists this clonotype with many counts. CDR3 sequence reads: CASSQGLANTEFF. The CDR3 coding sequence is TGTGCCAGCAGCCAGGGACTAGCCAACACGGAGTTCTTC. The V call is TRBV3-1, the J call TRBJ2-1; TRBD2 matches 9 bases. This CDR3 comprises 13 residues. The germline V gene encodes CDR1 LGHDT and CDR2 YNNKEL (reference sequence). Trimming took 3 bases from V and 14 from J; bases not matched to a gene: 8.

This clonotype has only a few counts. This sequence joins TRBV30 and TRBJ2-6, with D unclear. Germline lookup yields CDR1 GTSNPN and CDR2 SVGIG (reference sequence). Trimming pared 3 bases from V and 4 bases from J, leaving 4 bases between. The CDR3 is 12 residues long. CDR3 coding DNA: TGTGCCTGGAGGGGGGGGGCCAACGTCCTGACTTTC. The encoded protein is CAWRGGANVLTF.

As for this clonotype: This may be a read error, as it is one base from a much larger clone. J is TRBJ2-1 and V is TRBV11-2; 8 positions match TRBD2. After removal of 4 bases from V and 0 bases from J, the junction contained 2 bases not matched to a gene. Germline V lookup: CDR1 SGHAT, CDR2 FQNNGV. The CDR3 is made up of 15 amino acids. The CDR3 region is CASSSGTSSYNEQFF. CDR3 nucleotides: TGTGCCAGCAGCTCCGGGACTAGCTCCTACAATGAGCAGTTCTTC. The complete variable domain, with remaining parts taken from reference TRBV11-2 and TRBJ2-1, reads EAGVAQSPRYKIIEKRQSVAFWCNPISGHATLYWYQQILGQGPKLLIQFQNNGVVDDSQLPKDRFSAERLKGVDSTLKIQPAKLEDSAVYLCASSSGTSSYNEQFFGPGTRLTVL.